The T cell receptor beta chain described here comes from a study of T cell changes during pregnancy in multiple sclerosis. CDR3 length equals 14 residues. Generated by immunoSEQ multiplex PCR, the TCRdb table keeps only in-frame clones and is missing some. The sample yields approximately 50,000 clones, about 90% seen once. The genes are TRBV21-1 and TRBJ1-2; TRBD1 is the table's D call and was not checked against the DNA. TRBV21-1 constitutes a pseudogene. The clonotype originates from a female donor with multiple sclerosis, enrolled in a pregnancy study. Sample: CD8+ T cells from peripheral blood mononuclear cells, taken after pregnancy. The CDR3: CASSKAGSDRCYTF. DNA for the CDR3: TGTGCCAGCAGCAAAGCTGGCAGTGACAGGTGCTACACCTTC.